Each of the 12 T cell receptor beta chains below was sequenced from the same sample in a study of cytomegalovirus exposure and HLA in healthy donors. Amplification used 60 Vbeta primers and 13 Jbeta primers. Generated by immunoSEQ multiplex PCR, the TCRdb table keeps only in-frame clones and is missing some. The sample shows about 190,000 clones, roughly 80% of them seen only once. Sequenced: PBMCs. Receptors originate from a woman aged 18-35 years in good health and CMV-seronegative.

This chain joins TRBV28 and TRBJ2-7, with 8 positions matching TRBD1. The CDR3 length is 14 residues. Per the germline V gene, CDR1 is MDHEN and CDR2 is SYDVKM. The V segment lost 6 bases and the J segment 2 bases; nucleotides outside the gene matches: 6. The CDR3 is CASRIGQGTYEQYF. Here the CDR3 DNA reads TGTGCCAGCAGAATCGGACAGGGAACCTACGAGCAGTACTTC.

The chain is built from TRBV7-9 and TRBJ2-7, with 8 positions matching TRBD2. The germline gives CDR1 SEHNR, CDR2 FQNEAQ (reference sequence). The CDR3 loop spans 15 amino acids. The CDR3 protein is CSSSPGGREVYEQYV. As DNA, the CDR3 is TGTTCCAGCAGCCCCGGCGGGCGGGAGGTATACGAGCAGTACGTC.

The chain recombines TRBV6-5 with TRBJ2-7, with unresolved D. Trimming removed 2 bases from V and 2 bases from J, with 13 bases in between. Germline V CDR1 and CDR2: MNHEY, SVGAGI. The CDR3 has 15 residues. The CDR3 sequence: CASSYLSGSPYEQYF. The CDR3 nucleotides read TGTGCCAGCAGTTACCTCTCCGGGTCCCCCTACGAGCAGTACTTC.

This CDR3 reads CASSLDSPVYGYTF. CDR3 nucleotides: TGTGCCAGCAGTTTAGACAGTCCGGTGTATGGCTACACCTTC. The chain couples TRBV28 to TRBJ1-2; D may be TRBD1 (5 bases). Trimming took 2 bases from V and 5 from J, leaving 12 bases between them. This CDR3 has 14 amino acids. Germline-derived CDR1 and CDR2 are MDHEN and SYDVKM.

The chain uses TRBV19 and TRBJ2-7; 9 nucleotides line up with TRBD1. This CDR3 region has 15 residues. Trimming at V came to 6 bases and at J to 0 bases, leaving 6 bases not matched to a gene. Germline CDR1 and CDR2: LNHDA and SQIVND (reference sequence). The CDR3 DNA follows: TGTGCCAGTAGCACCCGGGACAGGGACTCCTACGAGCAGTACTTC. Protein: CASSTRDRDSYEQYF.

This clone was observed a single time. The junction does not match germline at one end; this may be a read error. The gene calls are TRBV7-9 and TRBJ1-1; the match to TRBD1 covers 7 bases. The CDR3 is 13 amino acids. Per germline, CDR1 SEHNR and CDR2 FQNEAQ (reference sequence). The CDR3 DNA is TGTTCCAGCAGCAGGGACAGCTCCTCTGAAGCTTTCTTT. Translated, it gives CSSSRDSSSEAFF.

The CDR3 sequence: CASSQGDSGVSSYNEQFF. The CDR3 DNA is TGCGCCAGCAGCCAAGGGGATAGCGGGGTGAGCTCCTACAATGAGCAGTTCTTC. The chain combines TRBV4-1 with TRBJ2-1, with TRBD2 matching over 8 bases. The CDR3 spans 18 residues. J was trimmed by 0 bases and V by 1 base; bases with no gene match: 8. CDR1 is MGHRA and CDR2 is YSYEKL in the germline V gene.

The chain has TRBV30 and TRBJ2-2, with a weak D call TRBD2 (6 bases). This CDR3 region has 14 residues. The germline V gene has CDR1 GTSNPN and CDR2 SVGIG (reference sequence). The V end lost 5 bases, the J end lost 2 bases, and 12 bases lay between the germline ends. CDR3 DNA: TGTGCCTGGTGTTCGGGACTCAACACCGGGGAGCTGTTTTTT. It codes for CAWCSGLNTGELFF.

The chain uses TRBV25-1 and TRBJ2-7; TRBD2 matches at 9 bases. The CDR3 sequence is 15 residues long. J was trimmed by 1 base and V by 6 bases; bases with no gene match: 7. Germline loops: CDR1 MGHDK, CDR2 SYGVNS. The CDR3 bases are TGTGCCAGCAGGGAGAGGCTAGCGGGATCCTACGAGCAGTACTTC. It specifies CASRERLAGSYEQYF.

The chain employs TRBV9 and TRBJ2-1, with 9 bases fitting TRBD2. Per the germline V gene, CDR1 is SGDLS and CDR2 is YYNGEE. V shed 0 bases and J 0 bases; nucleotides not matched to a gene: 4. This CDR3 is built from 17 residues. This CDR3 reads CASSVGTSESSYNEQFF. DNA of the CDR3: TGTGCCAGCAGCGTAGGGACTAGCGAGAGCTCCTACAATGAGCAGTTCTTC.

The table lists this clone with a count of one. This chain joins TRBV28 and TRBJ1-5, with 7 nucleotides matching TRBD1. The CDR3 totals 17 residues. Germline loops: CDR1 MDHEN, CDR2 SYDVKM. J was trimmed by 0 bases and V by 5 bases; bases with no gene match: 10. The CDR3 DNA sequence: TGTGCCAGCAGTCCCCTTCGACAGGGTTATAGCAATCAGCCCCAGCATTTT. Amino acids: CASSPLRQGYSNQPQHF.

The chain is built from TRBV11-2 and TRBJ2-3; 8 bases map to TRBD2. V was pared by 5 bases and J by 8 bases, with 3 bases of the junction left unmatched. Germline CDR1 and CDR2: SGHAT and FQNNGV. This CDR3 comprises 12 residues. The CDR3: CASSVSGTTQYF. CDR3 nucleotides: TGTGCCAGCAGCGTTAGCGGGACTACGCAGTATTTT.